The rows below give T cell receptor beta chains drawn from one sample of a study of blood T cell repertoires in COVID-19. The repertoire was sequenced with immunoSEQ multiplex PCR; TCRdb's copy has only in-frame clones and lacks some. This sample yields 22,000 or so clones, of which roughly nine tenths are seen a single time; roughly 4% belongs to the top ten. Sequenced: peripheral blood. The receptor set was obtained from a human donor in a cohort sampled during active COVID-19. Both conserved end residues are part of each CDR3. D genes are given only for firm matches. Clone size appears in some rows only: once, few, many, or a class for an expanded clone.

J gene: TRBJ1-2
D gene: -
V gene: TRBV7-9
CDR3 length: 13
clone size: once
CDR3 protein: CASSSPFEEGYTF
CDR3 DNA: TGTGCCAGCAGCTCTCCTTTCGAGGAAGGCTACACCTTC

J gene: TRBJ2-3
D gene: TRBD1
V gene: TRBV3-1/TRBV3-2
CDR3 length: 14
clone size: -
CDR3 protein: CASSQLGGRATQYF
CDR3 DNA: TGTGCCAGCAGCCAATTAGGGGGCCGGGCTACGCAGTATTTT

J gene: TRBJ2-1
D gene: TRBD1
V gene: TRBV11-2
CDR3 length: 13
clone size: once
CDR3 protein: CASSPGGSNEQFF
CDR3 DNA: TGTGCCAGCAGCCCAGGGGGCTCCAATGAGCAGTTCTTC

J gene: TRBJ2-1
D gene: TRBD2
V gene: TRBV27
CDR3 length: 17
clone size: few
CDR3 protein: CASSEYGTSGFYNEQFF
CDR3 DNA: TGTGCCAGCAGTGAGTACGGGACTAGCGGATTCTACAATGAGCAGTTCTTC

J gene: TRBJ2-3
D gene: TRBD2
V gene: TRBV27
CDR3 length: 15
clone size: -
CDR3 protein: CATQLTSGATDTQYF
CDR3 DNA: TGTGCCACCCAATTGACTAGCGGGGCCACAGATACGCAGTATTTT

J gene: TRBJ2-6
D gene: TRBD1
V gene: TRBV5-4
CDR3 length: 17
clone size: -
CDR3 protein: CASSLGGTASGANVLTF
CDR3 DNA: TGTGCCAGCAGCTTGGGAGGGACAGCATCTGGGGCCAACGTCCTGACTTTC

J gene: TRBJ2-3
D gene: -
V gene: TRBV10-3
CDR3 length: 12
clone size: -
CDR3 protein: CAISTGTDTQYF
CDR3 DNA: TGTGCCATCAGTACGGGGACAGATACGCAGTATTTT

J gene: TRBJ2-3
D gene: -
V gene: TRBV2
CDR3 length: 11
clone size: -
CDR3 protein: CASSEINTQYF
CDR3 DNA: TGTGCCAGCAGTGAAATAAATACGCAGTATTTT

J gene: TRBJ1-1
D gene: -
V gene: TRBV21-1
CDR3 length: 12
clone size: -
CDR3 protein: CASSTWRTEAFF
CDR3 DNA: TGTGCCAGCAGCACTTGGCGGACTGAAGCTTTCTTT

J gene: TRBJ2-2
D gene: TRBD1
V gene: TRBV11-2
CDR3 length: 16
clone size: once
CDR3 protein: CASSPGTGISTGELFF
CDR3 DNA: TGTGCCAGCAGCCCAGGGACAGGGATAAGCACCGGGGAGCTGTTTTTT

J gene: TRBJ2-1
D gene: TRBD1
V gene: TRBV18
CDR3 length: 15
clone size: once
CDR3 protein: CASSPPGQGGNEQFF
CDR3 DNA: TGTGCCAGCTCACCTCCGGGACAGGGTGGAAATGAGCAGTTCTTC

J gene: TRBJ1-1
D gene: -
V gene: TRBV28
CDR3 length: 13
clone size: few
CDR3 protein: CASWTRMGTEAFF
CDR3 DNA: TGTGCCAGCTGGACTAGAATGGGCACTGAAGCTTTCTTT

J gene: TRBJ1-6
D gene: TRBD1
V gene: TRBV9
CDR3 length: 14
clone size: -
CDR3 protein: CASSTGQGTAPLHF
CDR3 DNA: TGTGCCAGCAGCACAGGACAGGGGACTGCACCCCTCCACTTT

J gene: TRBJ2-1
D gene: TRBD2
V gene: TRBV9
CDR3 length: 15
clone size: -
CDR3 protein: CASSVRLAGRNEQFF
CDR3 DNA: TGTGCCAGCAGCGTTCGACTAGCGGGAAGGAATGAGCAGTTCTTC

J gene: TRBJ1-1
D gene: -
V gene: TRBV19
CDR3 length: 13
clone size: once
CDR3 protein: CASRGGRSTEAFF
CDR3 DNA: TGTGCCAGTAGGGGGGGTAGGAGCACTGAAGCTTTCTTT

J gene: TRBJ2-1
D gene: TRBD2
V gene: TRBV27
CDR3 length: 16
clone size: -
CDR3 protein: CASSLDTSGAQNEQFF
CDR3 DNA: TGTGCCAGCAGTTTAGATACTAGCGGGGCTCAAAATGAGCAGTTCTTC

J gene: TRBJ2-7
D gene: -
V gene: TRBV7-2
CDR3 length: 14
clone size: -
CDR3 protein: CASSLWKGIYEQYF
CDR3 DNA: TGTGCCAGCAGCTTATGGAAGGGGATCTACGAGCAGTACTTC

J gene: TRBJ2-1
D gene: TRBD2
V gene: TRBV24-1
CDR3 length: 16
clone size: -
CDR3 protein: CATSEPVAGSVDEQFF
CDR3 DNA: TGTGCCACCAGTGAACCCGTAGCGGGGAGTGTAGATGAGCAGTTCTTC

J gene: TRBJ2-7
D gene: -
V gene: TRBV5-8
CDR3 length: 20
clone size: -
CDR3 protein: CASTTRWGGATKVLYYEQYF
CDR3 DNA: TGTGCCAGCACCACCCGGTGGGGAGGCGCGACCAAAGTTCTTTACTACGAGCAGTACTTC

J gene: TRBJ1-2
D gene: TRBD1
V gene: TRBV18
CDR3 length: 14
clone size: -
CDR3 protein: CASSPPGTAYGYTF
CDR3 DNA: TGTGCCAGCTCACCTCCCGGGACAGCTTATGGCTACACCTTC

J gene: TRBJ2-1
D gene: -
V gene: TRBV28
CDR3 length: 15
clone size: -
CDR3 protein: CASSRVMSGYNEQFF
CDR3 DNA: TGTGCCAGCAGTCGTGTGATGTCGGGGTACAATGAGCAGTTCTTC

J gene: TRBJ1-5
D gene: TRBD1
V gene: TRBV6-5
CDR3 length: 14
clone size: -
CDR3 protein: CASTPDREGQPQHF
CDR3 DNA: TGTGCCAGCACCCCGGACAGGGAGGGTCAGCCCCAGCATTTT

J gene: TRBJ2-2
D gene: TRBD2
V gene: TRBV4-1
CDR3 length: 20
clone size: -
CDR3 protein: CASSQSPGLASYGDTGELFF
CDR3 DNA: TGCGCCAGCAGCCAATCCCCGGGACTAGCGTCCTATGGGGACACCGGGGAGCTGTTTTTT

J gene: TRBJ2-3
D gene: -
V gene: TRBV20-1
CDR3 length: 11
clone size: once
CDR3 protein: CSAREGDTQYF
CDR3 DNA: TGCAGTGCTAGGGAGGGAGATACGCAGTATTTT

J gene: TRBJ2-1
D gene: TRBD2
V gene: TRBV9
CDR3 length: 16
clone size: few
CDR3 protein: CASSVVAGGFYNEQFF
CDR3 DNA: TGTGCCAGCAGCGTAGTGGCGGGGGGATTCTACAATGAGCAGTTCTTC

J gene: TRBJ1-3
D gene: -
V gene: TRBV30
CDR3 length: 14
clone size: -
CDR3 protein: CAWSLSISGNTIYF
CDR3 DNA: TGTGCCTGGAGTCTATCCATCTCTGGAAACACCATATATTTT

J gene: TRBJ2-7
D gene: -
V gene: TRBV25-1
CDR3 length: 15
clone size: -
CDR3 protein: CASSQVGWGAYEQYF
CDR3 DNA: TGTGCCAGCAGTCAAGTGGGCTGGGGGGCCTACGAGCAGTACTTC

J gene: TRBJ1-3
D gene: -
V gene: TRBV2
CDR3 length: 13
clone size: few
CDR3 protein: CASMRRAGNTIYF
CDR3 DNA: TGTGCCAGCATGAGGAGGGCTGGAAACACCATATATTTT

J gene: TRBJ1-4
D gene: -
V gene: TRBV10-1
CDR3 length: 10
clone size: -
CDR3 protein: CASSDRVPPF
CDR3 DNA: TGCGCCAGCAGTGACCGGGTCCCTCCTTTT

J gene: TRBJ2-1
D gene: TRBD2
V gene: TRBV3-1/TRBV3-2
CDR3 length: 16
clone size: -
CDR3 protein: CASSQDKGLVSNEQFF
CDR3 DNA: TGTGCCAGCAGCCAAGATAAGGGACTAGTGAGCAATGAGCAGTTCTTC

J gene: TRBJ2-7
D gene: -
V gene: TRBV28
CDR3 length: 13
clone size: -
CDR3 protein: CASRKGPGGEQYF
CDR3 DNA: TGTGCCAGCAGGAAGGGGCCGGGCGGCGAGCAGTACTTC

J gene: TRBJ2-3
D gene: TRBD2
V gene: TRBV6-2/TRBV6-3
CDR3 length: 16
clone size: -
CDR3 protein: CASSPSSGRPTDTQYF
CDR3 DNA: TGTGCCAGCAGCCCATCTAGCGGGAGGCCCACAGATACGCAGTATTTT

J gene: TRBJ1-2
D gene: TRBD1
V gene: TRBV12-3/TRBV12-4
CDR3 length: 12
clone size: -
CDR3 protein: CASIGTDYGYTF
CDR3 DNA: TGTGCCAGCATAGGGACAGACTATGGCTACACCTTC

J gene: TRBJ2-1
D gene: TRBD2
V gene: TRBV18
CDR3 length: 15
clone size: -
CDR3 protein: CASSPGTSGRVEQFF
CDR3 DNA: TGTGCCAGCTCACCCGGGACTAGCGGGAGAGTTGAGCAGTTCTTC

J gene: TRBJ2-3
D gene: -
V gene: TRBV24-1
CDR3 length: 12
clone size: -
CDR3 protein: CAIRGPRDTQYF
CDR3 DNA: TGTGCCATCAGGGGCCCTCGAGATACGCAGTATTTT

J gene: TRBJ1-2
D gene: -
V gene: TRBV28
CDR3 length: 13
clone size: once
CDR3 protein: CASRASINYGYTF
CDR3 DNA: TGTGCCAGCAGGGCTTCGATTAACTATGGCTACACCTTC

J gene: TRBJ2-3
D gene: TRBD1
V gene: TRBV29-1
CDR3 length: 14
clone size: -
CDR3 protein: CSVVRQGAADTQYF
CDR3 DNA: TGCAGCGTCGTGAGACAGGGGGCCGCTGATACGCAGTATTTT

J gene: TRBJ1-1
D gene: -
V gene: TRBV7-3
CDR3 length: 14
clone size: -
CDR3 protein: CASSPTRGGTEAFF
CDR3 DNA: TGTGCCAGCAGCCCGACTAGGGGGGGGACTGAAGCTTTCTTT

J gene: TRBJ2-4
D gene: -
V gene: TRBV6-6
CDR3 length: 12
clone size: -
CDR3 protein: CASRFDFPVQYF
CDR3 DNA: TGTGCCAGCAGATTTGACTTTCCGGTTCAGTACTTC

J gene: TRBJ2-7
D gene: -
V gene: TRBV11-2
CDR3 length: 13
clone size: -
CDR3 protein: CASSPINGYEQYF
CDR3 DNA: TGTGCCAGCAGCCCAATCAACGGTTACGAGCAGTACTTC

J gene: TRBJ2-1
D gene: -
V gene: TRBV28
CDR3 length: 14
clone size: -
CDR3 protein: CASSRAGTYNEQFF
CDR3 DNA: TGTGCCAGCAGCCGGGCAGGGACCTACAATGAGCAGTTCTTC

J gene: TRBJ2-5
D gene: -
V gene: TRBV5-8
CDR3 length: 14
clone size: -
CDR3 protein: CASSHPGPGETQYF
CDR3 DNA: TGTGCCAGCAGCCACCCCGGCCCGGGAGAGACCCAGTACTTC

J gene: TRBJ2-3
D gene: -
V gene: TRBV19
CDR3 length: 15
clone size: -
CDR3 protein: CASRLTGPSTDTQYF
CDR3 DNA: TGTGCCAGTAGGCTAACAGGGCCTAGCACAGATACGCAGTATTTT

J gene: TRBJ2-2
D gene: TRBD2
V gene: TRBV27
CDR3 length: 15
clone size: -
CDR3 protein: CASNIAGGLTGELFF
CDR3 DNA: TGTGCCAGTAACATAGCGGGAGGACTAACCGGGGAGCTGTTTTTT

J gene: TRBJ2-2
D gene: TRBD1
V gene: TRBV7-6
CDR3 length: 16
clone size: -
CDR3 protein: CASSLATGGISGELFF
CDR3 DNA: TGTGCCAGCAGCTTAGCAACAGGGGGGATTTCCGGGGAGCTGTTTTTT

J gene: TRBJ1-4
D gene: TRBD1
V gene: TRBV19
CDR3 length: 18
clone size: -
CDR3 protein: CASSARTRGARIQEKLFF
CDR3 DNA: TGTGCCAGTAGTGCCAGGACCAGGGGGGCCAGGATTCAAGAAAAACTGTTTTTT

J gene: TRBJ1-2
D gene: TRBD1
V gene: TRBV12-3/TRBV12-4
CDR3 length: 13
clone size: -
CDR3 protein: CASSGDRYSGYTF
CDR3 DNA: TGTGCCAGCAGTGGGGACAGGTATTCTGGCTACACCTTC

J gene: TRBJ2-7
D gene: TRBD1
V gene: TRBV27
CDR3 length: 15
clone size: few
CDR3 protein: CASTPGTGARGEQYF
CDR3 DNA: TGTGCCAGCACCCCCGGGACAGGGGCTAGGGGCGAGCAGTACTTC

J gene: TRBJ2-1
D gene: TRBD2
V gene: TRBV2
CDR3 length: 15
clone size: -
CDR3 protein: CASSETSGKANEQFF
CDR3 DNA: TGTGCCAGCAGTGAAACTAGCGGGAAGGCCAATGAGCAGTTCTTC

J gene: TRBJ2-1
D gene: TRBD2
V gene: TRBV5-1
CDR3 length: 16
clone size: -
CDR3 protein: CASSPWGGADPNEQFF
CDR3 DNA: TGCGCCAGCAGCCCCTGGGGAGGGGCTGACCCCAATGAGCAGTTCTTC

J gene: TRBJ2-1
D gene: -
V gene: TRBV6-5
CDR3 length: 14
clone size: -
CDR3 protein: CASREGTLNNEQFF
CDR3 DNA: TGTGCCAGCAGGGAGGGGACGCTCAACAATGAGCAGTTCTTC

J gene: TRBJ1-5
D gene: -
V gene: TRBV9
CDR3 length: 12
clone size: -
CDR3 protein: CASSALQGPQHF
CDR3 DNA: TGTGCCAGCAGCGCACTACAGGGGCCCCAGCATTTT

J gene: TRBJ1-2
D gene: -
V gene: TRBV9
CDR3 length: 10
clone size: -
CDR3 protein: CASSGGGYTF
CDR3 DNA: TGTGCCAGCAGCGGGGGCGGCTACACCTTC

J gene: TRBJ2-2
D gene: -
V gene: TRBV5-4
CDR3 length: 15
clone size: few
CDR3 protein: CASRPGHLNTGELFF
CDR3 DNA: TGTGCCAGCAGACCGGGACACCTGAACACCGGGGAGCTGTTTTTT